A single sample gave rise to the 14 T cell receptor beta chains below, sequenced in a study of identical twins. TCRdb reanalysed the 5' RACE reads using MiXCR and keeps one entry per CDR3 protein. The data contain hundreds of thousands of distinct CDR3 sequences, roughly 7% of them singletons. These records were also assigned to another study, of yellow fever vaccine responses in identical twins.

The sequencing input was memory (CD45RO+) T cells sorted from blood. These receptor sequences come from a woman between 18 and 29 years old in good health.

This clonotype has only a few counts. The chain is built from TRBV5-4 and TRBJ2-7; 14 bases map to TRBD2. Germline V gene lookup returns CDR1 SGHNT and CDR2 YYREEE (reference sequence). The CDR3 sequence is 16 residues long. The ends lost 4 bases at V and 7 bases at J; junction bases unmatched: 10. The CDR3 region has the DNA TGTGCCAGCAGCCCCGGGACTAGCGGGAGTGCGGGGGAGCAGTACTTC. This translates into CASSPGTSGSAGEQYF. The full variable domain, in which reference TRBV5-4 and TRBJ2-7 provide the parts outside the CDR3, is ETGVTQSPTHLIKTRGQQVTLRCSSQSGHNTVSWYQQALGQGPQFIFQYYREEENGRGNFPPRFSGLQFPNYSSELNVNALELDDSALYLCASSPGTSGSAGEQYFGPGTRLTVT.

This clonotype was observed a handful of times. V gene TRBV10-3 combines with J gene TRBJ2-5, with D possibly TRBD2 on 5 matching bases. V lost 8 bases and J lost 9, with 10 bases in between. The CDR3 spans 10 residues. Germline CDR1 is ENHRY and CDR2 is SYGVKD. The CDR3 here is CAIGEAAQYF. In DNA, the CDR3 is TGTGCCATCGGAGAAGCGGCCCAGTACTTC.

The chain joins TRBV20-1 to TRBJ2-1; 13 nucleotides line up with TRBD2. J gave up 2 bases and V 0 bases, and 10 bases lay outside the gene matches. The CDR3 covers 19 residues. Looked up from germline, CDR1 is DFQATT and CDR2 is SNEGSKA (reference sequence). In DNA form, the CDR3 reads TGCAGTGCTAGAGACACCGGGACTAGCGGGACAACCGCCTACAATGAGCAGTTCTTC. It codes for CSARDTGTSGTTAYNEQFF.

CDR3 sequence: CATSGQGLLRENIQYF. Written as DNA, the CDR3 is TGTGCCACCAGCGGACAGGGCCTCCTAAGGGAAAACATTCAGTACTTC. The rearrangement uses TRBV15 and TRBJ2-4; 8 positions match TRBD1. With 5 bases clipped from V and 5 bases from J, the junction kept 11 bases outside the gene matches. The CDR3 contains 16 residues. Germline loops: CDR1 LNHNV, CDR2 YYDKDF (reference sequence).

This chain joins TRBV6-2 or TRBV6-3 and TRBJ2-7; TRBD1 aligns across 10 bases. Looked up from germline, CDR1 is MNHEY and CDR2 is SVGEGT. The CDR3 length is 14 residues. Trimming at V came to 6 bases and at J to 1 base, leaving 3 bases not matched to a gene. CDR3 region: CASRRTGGSYEQYV. The DNA of the CDR3 is TGTGCCAGCAGACGGACAGGGGGTTCCTACGAGCAGTACGTC.

This clonotype showed up just a few times. J is TRBJ1-1 and V is TRBV6-1; no firm D call. V was shortened by 5 bases and J by 0 bases, with 10 bases between the two germline ends. The CDR3 totals 14 residues. Germline lookup yields CDR1 MNHNS and CDR2 SASEGT. The CDR3 coding sequence is TGTGCCAGCAGTCCATCGGAAATGAACACTGAAGCTTTCTTT. This translates into CASSPSEMNTEAFF.

This clonotype was observed at least ten times. The chain combines TRBV12-3 or TRBV12-4 with TRBJ1-4; 7 bases match TRBD1. J was trimmed by 8 bases and V by 6 bases; bases with no gene match: 15. This CDR3 region has 16 residues. The CDR3 spells CASRVGSDRVPEKLFF. Here the CDR3 DNA reads TGTGCCAGCAGGGTTGGGTCCGACAGGGTACCAGAAAAACTGTTTTTT.

The sample holds a few counts of this clonotype. The V and J genes are TRBV6-1 and TRBJ2-1, with no clear D. The germline V gene encodes CDR1 MNHNS and CDR2 SASEGT. V dropped 6 bases and J dropped 0 bases, with 12 bases sitting between them. The CDR3 extends over 15 amino acids. For the CDR3, the DNA is TGTGCCAGCAGCCAGGTACCACGCTCCTACAATGAGCAGTTCTTC. Its protein product is CASSQVPRSYNEQFF.

This clonotype was found a few times. The chain uses TRBV20-1 and TRBJ2-3, with 8 bases lining up with TRBD1. The CDR3 spans 16 residues. CDR1 is DFQATT, CDR2 SNEGSKA, per germline (reference sequence). The trim removed 2 bases at V and 1 base at J, leaving 8 bases unmatched. The chain's CDR3 is CSARFHGQGGTDTQYF. The CDR3 bases are TGCAGTGCTAGATTTCATGGACAGGGTGGCACAGATACGCAGTATTTT.

This clonotype showed up many times. The chain employs TRBV20-1 and TRBJ2-5; TRBD1 agrees at 7 bases. Trimming at V came to 3 bases and at J to 5 bases, leaving 9 bases not matched to a gene. CDR3 length: 14 amino acids. Germline V CDR1 and CDR2: DFQATT, SNEGSKA (reference sequence). CDR3 nucleotides: TGCAGTGCTAGTGTCAACAGGGGCGAGGAGACCCAGTACTTC. Amino acids: CSASVNRGEETQYF.

J is TRBJ2-7 and V is TRBV7-9; D may be TRBD2 (6 bases). V was clipped by 5 bases and J by 6 bases, with 26 bases between them. This CDR3 contains 17 residues. Germline V gives CDR1 SEHNR, CDR2 FQNEAQ (reference sequence). This CDR3 is CASSTLPPRYPGVEQYF. The DNA of the CDR3 is TGTGCCAGCAGCACACTTCCCCCTCGCTACCCGGGGGTCGAGCAGTACTTC.

This clonotype was detected a few times. This sequence joins TRBV18 and TRBJ2-3, with a tentative D call TRBD1 (6 bases). Trimming pared 3 bases from V and 3 bases from J, leaving 10 bases between. Looked up from germline, CDR1 is KGHSH and CDR2 is LQKENI. CDR3 length equals 14 residues. The CDR3 sequence: CASSPDSRTDTQYF. DNA for the CDR3: TGTGCCAGCTCACCGGACAGCAGGACAGATACGCAGTATTTT.

The table lists this clonotype with many counts. The rearrangement joins TRBV6-4 to TRBJ2-3; D is uncertain. Trimming took 5 bases from V and 2 from J, leaving 8 bases between them. Germline assignment: CDR1 MRHNA and CDR2 SNTAGT. The CDR3 contains 13 residues. CDR3 nucleotides: TGTGCCAGCAGTCCGAGGCCCACAGATACGCAGTATTTT. Translated: CASSPRPTDTQYF.

This clonotype appeared many times. V and J are TRBV7-8 and TRBJ2-1, with 10 bases matching TRBD2. V trimming: 5 bases; J trimming: 3 bases; junction bases outside the gene matches: 10. Germline-derived CDR1 and CDR2 are SGHVS and FQNEAQ. The CDR3 loop spans 17 amino acids. CDR3 loop: CASSIPVTSGLYNEQFF. The CDR3 nucleotides read TGTGCCAGCAGCATCCCCGTGACTAGCGGGCTCTACAATGAGCAGTTCTTC.